This T cell receptor beta chain comes out of a study of OX40 agonist ivuxolimab in advanced cancers. This CDR3 is 14 amino acids long. The germline gives CDR1 SGHAT, CDR2 FQNNGV. With 1 base removed from V and 5 bases from J, the gap between germline ends came to 9 bases. Assay used: immunoSEQ multiplex PCR; TCRdb lists only in-frame clones, some missing. The repertoire holds roughly 100,000 clones, with roughly 89% as singletons. V gene TRBV11-2 combines with J gene TRBJ2-1, with D perhaps TRBD1 or TRBD2 (5 bases each). The sequences come from CD4+ or CD8+ T cells sorted from blood, collected in a trial of the OX40 agonist ivuxolimab. This TCR derives from an adult with an advanced solid tumor such as melanoma, head and neck, liver or kidney cancer. The CDR3 region is CASSLAGPNNEQFF. CDR3 sequence (DNA): TGTGCCAGCAGCTTAGCGGGGCCCAACAATGAGCAGTTCTTC.